This T cell receptor beta chain was retrieved from a study of identical twins' blood T cells. TCRdb redid the calling of the 5' RACE reads with MiXCR, one entry per CDR3 protein. The sample consists of a few hundred thousand distinct CDR3 sequences, about 28% of them appearing once. Germline CDR1 and CDR2: LGHDT and YNNKEL (reference sequence). The CDR3 runs to 15 residues. The V segment lost 1 base and the J segment 7 bases; nucleotides outside the gene matches: 7. Sample: PBMCs. The clonotype comes from a woman aged 18 to 55 in good health. This sequence joins TRBV3-1 and TRBJ1-5; 7 nucleotides align to TRBD1. The CDR3 DNA reads as TGTGCCAGCAGCCAAGTGCATCAGGGGGACCAGCCCCAGCATTTT. Its translation is CASSQVHQGDQPQHF.